One and the same sample provided the 18 T cell receptor beta chains below, sequenced in a study of long-term antiretroviral therapy in people with HIV. A v3.0 immunoSEQ assay was performed at survey level. TCRdb's copy holds only in-frame clones and misses some; the assay was immunoSEQ multiplex PCR. The data show some 34,000 clones, with 75% to 85% seen just once and roughly 3.2% held by the top ten. Sequenced material: unsorted PBMCs, taken 1.9 years after starting antiretroviral therapy. These receptors all stem from a man between 18 and 29 years old with HIV.

This clone was detected a few times. The rearrangement links TRBV7-2 to TRBJ2-5; 10 bases agree with TRBD2. The V gene's germline CDR1 is SGHTA and CDR2 FQGNSA. CDR3 length: 16 residues. The V gene end was trimmed by 1 base and the J gene end by 4 bases; junction bases not matched to a gene: 6. Written as DNA, the CDR3 is TGTGCCAGCAGCTTAGAGCGGGGGGGCCAGGGAGAGACCCAGTACTTC. It codes for CASSLERGGQGETQYF.

The chain joins TRBV29-1 to TRBJ1-2; D remains unclear. With 6 bases removed from V and 4 bases from J, the gap between germline ends came to 12 bases. The CDR3 totals 12 residues. Germline CDR1 reads SQVTM; CDR2 reads ANQGSEA. This CDR3 reads CSVEGKAYGYTF. In DNA, the CDR3 is TGCAGCGTGGAGGGCAAGGCCTATGGCTACACCTTC.

The chain couples TRBV7-9 to TRBJ2-1; D perhaps matches TRBD1 (5 bases). CDR1 SEHNR and CDR2 FQNEAQ come from the germline V gene (reference sequence). The V end was cut by 3 bases, the J end by 5 bases, with 8 bases between. The CDR3 length is 13 residues. CDR3: CASSFIGDNEQFF. The CDR3 DNA follows: TGTGCCAGCAGCTTCATAGGGGACAATGAGCAGTTCTTC.

This chain connects TRBV6-1 to TRBJ1-2; TRBD1 might be the D (5 bases). The germline CDR1 and CDR2 sequences are MNHNS and SASEGT. Trimming took off 1 base at V and 3 bases at J, with 12 bases between the two ends. This CDR3 is built from 15 residues. CDR3 residues: CASSEGPDRYYGYTF. CDR3 coding DNA: TGTGCCAGCAGTGAAGGTCCAGACAGATACTATGGCTACACCTTC.

This chain links TRBV30 with TRBJ2-7; 7 bases are shared with TRBD1. Germline CDR1 and CDR2: GTSNPN and SVGIG (reference sequence). There are 12 residues in the CDR3. V lost 6 bases and J lost 6; bases outside the gene matches: 8. This chain's CDR3 is CACGTAFAEQYF. CDR3 nucleotides: TGTGCCTGCGGGACAGCGTTCGCCGAGCAGTACTTC. The whole variable domain, remainder taken from reference TRBV30 and TRBJ2-7, is SQTIHQWPATLVQPVGSPLSLECTVEGTSNPNLYWYRQAAGRGLQLLFYSVGIGQISSEVPQNLSASRPQDRQFILSSKKLLLSDSGFYLCACGTAFAEQYFGPGTRLTVT.

This rearrangement joins TRBV5-8 to TRBJ2-2; a weak D match, TRBD1 (6 bases). The CDR3 extends over 14 amino acids. Germline CDR1 reads SGHTS; CDR2 reads YDEGEE. Trimming stripped 6 bases from V and 6 bases from J, with 15 bases between. CDR3 DNA: TGTGCCAGCAACCGACAGGTTTTAGCCGGGGAGCTGTTTTTT. Its translation: CASNRQVLAGELFF.

The rearrangement links TRBV5-4 to TRBJ1-2; D perhaps matches TRBD1 (5 bases). This CDR3 comprises 15 residues. The germline gives CDR1 SGHNT, CDR2 YYREEE (reference sequence). Trimming removed 2 bases from V and 7 bases from J, with 18 bases in between. The CDR3 DNA sequence: TGTGCCAGCAGCTTACTCTCGGGGGGATCGGGTGGCTACACCTTC. It codes for CASSLLSGGSGGYTF.

The chain is built from TRBV6-6 and TRBJ1-6; possibly TRBD1 for D (5 bases). Germline V lookup: CDR1 MNHNY, CDR2 SVGAGI (reference sequence). V shed 4 bases and J shed 5 bases, with 12 bases lying between them. The CDR3 has 15 amino acids. CDR3 loop: CASSWAGSNNSPLHF. The CDR3 coding sequence is TGTGCCAGCAGTTGGGCAGGGTCGAATAATTCACCCCTCCACTTT.

V is TRBV6-1 and J is TRBJ1-2; TRBD1 aligns across 7 bases. The trim removed 4 bases at V and 4 bases at J, leaving 12 bases unmatched. This CDR3 comprises 16 residues. CDR1 MNHNS and CDR2 SASEGT come from the germline V gene. In DNA form, the CDR3 reads TGTGCCAGCAGTGTCCATGACCCGGACAGGACCTATGGCTACACCTTC. This sequence encodes CASSVHDPDRTYGYTF.

The chain has TRBV6-1 and TRBJ2-7; D perhaps matches TRBD1 (5 bases). The CDR3 spans 13 residues. V was clipped by 11 bases and J by 0 bases, with 14 bases between them. CDR1 MNHNS and CDR2 SASEGT come from the germline V gene. The CDR3 region is CACSYDSSYEQYV. As DNA, the CDR3 is TGTGCCTGTTCATATGACAGCTCCTACGAGCAGTACGTC.

The V call is TRBV27, the J call TRBJ1-2; D possibly corresponds to TRBD1 (5 bases). V was pared by 6 bases and J by 2 bases, with 16 bases between. Germline V gene lookup returns CDR1 MNHEY and CDR2 SMNVEV (reference sequence). The CDR3 consists of 15 residues. The CDR3 nucleotides read TGTGCCAGCAGCCCGGGGGACGGATCCAACTATGGCTACACCTTC. Translation: CASSPGDGSNYGYTF.

The V and J genes are TRBV28 and TRBJ2-7; D unresolved. V was pared by 7 bases and J by 3 bases, with 16 bases between. Germline CDR1 is MDHEN and CDR2 is SYDVKM. This CDR3 region has 14 residues. In DNA form, the CDR3 reads TGTGCCAGCACCCCGGACGGCCAAATCTACGAGCAGTACTTC. Protein sequence: CASTPDGQIYEQYF. The full variable domain, its missing parts supplied by reference TRBV28 and TRBJ2-7, is DVKVTQSSRYLVKRTGEKVFLECVQDMDHENMFWYRQDPGLGLRLIYFSYDVKMKEKGDIPEGYSVSREKKERFSLILESASTNQTSMYLCASTPDGQIYEQYFGPGTRLTVT.

This rearrangement joins TRBV5-4 to TRBJ2-4, with 9 bases aligning to TRBD2. This CDR3 spans 15 amino acids. In germline, CDR1 is SGHNT, CDR2 YYREEE (reference sequence). Trimming at V came to 4 bases and at J to 7 bases, leaving 9 bases not matched to a gene. The CDR3 loop reads CASSLDLAGRNIQYF. CDR3 nucleotide sequence: TGTGCCAGCAGCCTGGACCTAGCGGGGCGGAACATTCAGTACTTC.

V and J are TRBV14 and TRBJ2-3, with 12 bases that match TRBD2. Germline V lookup: CDR1 SGHDN, CDR2 FVKESK. The CDR3 is 15 amino acids. V lost 6 bases and J lost 2; bases outside the gene matches: 3. This CDR3 is CASRLAGGLTDTQYF. The CDR3, as DNA: TGTGCCAGCAGACTAGCGGGGGGCCTCACAGATACGCAGTATTTT. Variable domain in full (rest from reference TRBV14 and TRBJ2-3): EAGVTQFPSHSVIEKGQTVTLRCDPISGHDNLYWYRRVMGKEIKFLLHFVKESKQDESGMPNNRFLAERTGGTYSTLKVQPAELEDSGVYFCASRLAGGLTDTQYFGPGTRLTVL.

This chain uses TRBV11-3 with TRBJ2-3; no firm D call. CDR3 length equals 15 residues. The germline V and J ends were trimmed by 3 bases and 2 bases, with 12 bases remaining between them. Germline CDR1 and CDR2: SGHNT and YENEEA. Here the CDR3 reads CASSFGVGYTDTQYF. The CDR3 DNA is TGTGCCAGCAGCTTCGGAGTTGGGTACACAGATACGCAGTATTTT.

V is TRBV2 and J is TRBJ1-2; tentative D call: TRBD1 (6 bases). V gave up 4 bases and J gave up 7 bases, with 10 bases separating them. The length of the CDR3 is 12 residues. The V gene's germline CDR1 is SNHLY and CDR2 FYNNEI. The CDR3 region is CASSGTAAGYTF. CDR3 nucleotide sequence: TGTGCCAGCAGTGGGACAGCCGCTGGCTACACCTTC. The full variable domain, rest sourced from reference TRBV2 and TRBJ1-2, is EPEVTQTPSHQVTQMGQEVILRCVPISNHLYFYWYRQILGQKVEFLVSFYNNEISEKSEIFDDQFSVERPDGSNFTLKIRSTKLEDSAMYFCASSGTAAGYTFGSGTRLTVV.

This clone has only one observation. The V gene is TRBV27, the J gene TRBJ2-2; no firm D call. The CDR3 covers 13 residues. The germline CDR1 and CDR2 sequences are MNHEY and SMNVEV (reference sequence). Trimming took 3 bases from V and 4 from J, leaving 6 bases between them. The CDR3 bases are TGTGCCAGCAGTTTGGCCTTCACCGGGGAGCTGTTTTTT. It codes for CASSLAFTGELFF.

The CDR3 loop reads CASSLEGGNQPQHF. The DNA for the CDR3 is TGTGCCAGCAGCCTGGAGGGGGGCAATCAGCCCCAGCATTTT. The chain uses TRBV5-5 and TRBJ1-5; a weak D match, TRBD1 (6 bases). Germline-derived CDR1 and CDR2 are SGHKS and YYEKEE (reference sequence). The V and J ends lost 4 bases and 2 bases respectively, with 10 bases between them. This CDR3 is 14 amino acids long.